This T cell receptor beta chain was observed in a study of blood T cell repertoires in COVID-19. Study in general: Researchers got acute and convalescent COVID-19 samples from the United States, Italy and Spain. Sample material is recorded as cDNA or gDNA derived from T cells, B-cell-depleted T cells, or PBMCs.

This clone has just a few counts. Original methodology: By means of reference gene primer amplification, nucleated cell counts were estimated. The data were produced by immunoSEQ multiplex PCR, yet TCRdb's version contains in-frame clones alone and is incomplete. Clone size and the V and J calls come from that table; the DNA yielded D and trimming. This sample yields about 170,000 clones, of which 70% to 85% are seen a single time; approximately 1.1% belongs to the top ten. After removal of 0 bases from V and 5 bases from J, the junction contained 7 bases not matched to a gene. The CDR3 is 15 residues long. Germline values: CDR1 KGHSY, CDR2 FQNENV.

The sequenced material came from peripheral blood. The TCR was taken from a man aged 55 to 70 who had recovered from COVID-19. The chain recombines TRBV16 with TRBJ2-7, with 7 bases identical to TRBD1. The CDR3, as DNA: TGTGCCAGCAGCCAATCCCCAGGGGGTCTCCACGAGCAGTACTTC. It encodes CASSQSPGGLHEQYF.